The following is a TCR beta chain sequence with its context. Its antigen is not known. These data are taken from a study of blood T cells in healthy people across ages. Study-level information: Capturing about one barcoded beta molecule per two T cells was achieved by template switching. Study-wide results and caveats: Diversity was higher, and naive CD4+ cells more numerous, in long-lived donors than in aged donors.

The authors ran a second PCR of about 6 to 11 cycles using a sample-barcoded 5' primer and a J-beta primer mix. TCRdb analysed the 5' RACE reads with MiXCR anew, one entry per CDR3 protein. The sample includes approximately 1.5 million distinct CDR3 sequences, about 31% of them seen just once. Sequenced material: blood. This TCR was sampled from a woman aged 25 to 39 in good health.

This chain's CDR3 is CASSPPGQELNEQFF. CDR3 bases: TGTGCCAGCAGCCCACCGGGACAGGAGTTGAATGAGCAGTTCTTC. The V call is TRBV5-4, the J call TRBJ2-1; 8 nucleotides match TRBD1. CDR3 length: 15 amino acids. The V gene end was trimmed by 4 bases and the J gene end by 7 bases; junction bases not matched to a gene: 10. Germline lookup yields CDR1 SGHNT and CDR2 YYREEE (reference sequence).